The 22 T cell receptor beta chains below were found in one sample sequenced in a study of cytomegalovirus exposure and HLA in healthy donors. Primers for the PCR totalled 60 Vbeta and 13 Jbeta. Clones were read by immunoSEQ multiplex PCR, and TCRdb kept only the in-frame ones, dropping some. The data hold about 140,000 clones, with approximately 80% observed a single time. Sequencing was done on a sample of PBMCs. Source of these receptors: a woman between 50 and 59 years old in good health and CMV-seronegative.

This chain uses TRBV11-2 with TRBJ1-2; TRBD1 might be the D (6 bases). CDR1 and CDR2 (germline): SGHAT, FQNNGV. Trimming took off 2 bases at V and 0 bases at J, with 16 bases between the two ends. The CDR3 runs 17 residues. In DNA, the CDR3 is TGTGCCAGCAGCTTATACGCAGGGGATGACTCTAACTATGGCTACACCTTC. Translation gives CASSLYAGDDSNYGYTF.

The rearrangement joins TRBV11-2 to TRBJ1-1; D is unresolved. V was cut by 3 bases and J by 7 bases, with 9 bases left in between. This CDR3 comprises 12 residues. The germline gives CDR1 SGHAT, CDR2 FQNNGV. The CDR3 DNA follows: TGTGCCAGCAGCTTCGGGATCAATGAAGCTTTCTTT. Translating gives CASSFGINEAFF.

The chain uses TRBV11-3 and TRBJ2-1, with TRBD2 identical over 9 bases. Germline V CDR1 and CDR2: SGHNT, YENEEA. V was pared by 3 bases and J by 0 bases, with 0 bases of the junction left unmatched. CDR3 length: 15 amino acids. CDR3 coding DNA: TGTGCCAGCAGCTTTAGCGGGAGCTCCTACAATGAGCAGTTCTTC. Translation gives CASSFSGSSYNEQFF.

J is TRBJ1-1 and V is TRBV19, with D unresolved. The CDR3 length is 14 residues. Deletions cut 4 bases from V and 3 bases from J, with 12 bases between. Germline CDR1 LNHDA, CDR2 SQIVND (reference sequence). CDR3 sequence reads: CASSRRTRDTEAFF. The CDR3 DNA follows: TGTGCCAGTAGTAGGAGGACCCGGGACACTGAAGCTTTCTTT.

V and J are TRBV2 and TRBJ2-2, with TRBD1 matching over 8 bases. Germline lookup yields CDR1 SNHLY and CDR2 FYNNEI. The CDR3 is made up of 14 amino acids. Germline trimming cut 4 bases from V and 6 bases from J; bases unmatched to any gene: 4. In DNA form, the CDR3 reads TGTGCCAGCAGTGGTGACAGGGGATCCGGGGAGCTGTTTTTT. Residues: CASSGDRGSGELFF.

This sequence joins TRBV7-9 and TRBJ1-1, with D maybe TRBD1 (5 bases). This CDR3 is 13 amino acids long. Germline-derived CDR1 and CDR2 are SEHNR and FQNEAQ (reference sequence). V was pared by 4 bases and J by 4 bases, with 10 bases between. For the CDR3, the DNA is TGTGCCAGCAGCTATTCGGGGGGCACTGAAGCTTTCTTT. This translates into CASSYSGGTEAFF.

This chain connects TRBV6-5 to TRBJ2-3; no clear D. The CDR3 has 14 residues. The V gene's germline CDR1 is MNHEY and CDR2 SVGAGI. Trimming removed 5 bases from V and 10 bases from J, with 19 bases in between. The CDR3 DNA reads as TGTGCCAGCAGTCCCGATAAGCCGCGCAATTCGCAGTATTTT. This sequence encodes CASSPDKPRNSQYF.

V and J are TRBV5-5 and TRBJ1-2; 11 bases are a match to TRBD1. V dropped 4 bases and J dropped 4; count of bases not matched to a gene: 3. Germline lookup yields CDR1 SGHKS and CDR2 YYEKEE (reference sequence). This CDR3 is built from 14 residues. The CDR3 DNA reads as TGTGCCAGCAGCCCGGGACAGGGGGTCTATGGCTACACCTTC. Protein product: CASSPGQGVYGYTF.

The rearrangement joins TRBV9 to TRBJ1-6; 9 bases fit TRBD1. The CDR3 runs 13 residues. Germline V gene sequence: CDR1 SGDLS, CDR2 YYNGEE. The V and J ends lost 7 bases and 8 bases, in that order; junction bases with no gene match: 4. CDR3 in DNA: TGTGCCAGCCGCCGGGACAGGGATTCACCCCTCCACTTT. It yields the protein CASRRDRDSPLHF.

This CDR3 reads CASSLGIDSNQPQHF. The CDR3 DNA follows: TGTGCCAGCAGCTTAGGTATAGATAGCAATCAGCCCCAGCATTTT. The V and J genes are TRBV7-2 and TRBJ1-5; D unclear. V lost 1 base, J lost 0 bases, and 7 bases lay in between. The CDR3 runs 15 residues. CDR1 and CDR2 (germline): SGHTA, FQGNSA. The full variable domain, rest sourced from reference TRBV7-2 and TRBJ1-5, is GAGVSQSPSNKVTEKGKDVELRCDPISGHTALYWYRQSLGQGLEFLIYFQGNSAPDKSGLPSDRFSAERTGGSVSTLTIQRTQQEDSAVYLCASSLGIDSNQPQHFGDGTRLSIL.

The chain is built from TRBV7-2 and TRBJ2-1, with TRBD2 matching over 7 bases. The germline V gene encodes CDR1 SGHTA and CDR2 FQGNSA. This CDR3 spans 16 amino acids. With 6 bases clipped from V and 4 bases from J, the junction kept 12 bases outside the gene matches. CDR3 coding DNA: TGTGCCAGCAGTAGGACTGGCGGGGGAATATACAATGAGCAGTTCTTC. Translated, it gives CASSRTGGGIYNEQFF.

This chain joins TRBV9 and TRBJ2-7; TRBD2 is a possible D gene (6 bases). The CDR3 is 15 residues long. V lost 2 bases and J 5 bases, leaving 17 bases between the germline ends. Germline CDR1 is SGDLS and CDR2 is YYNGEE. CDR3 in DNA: TGTGCCAGCAGCGTTCGGCGGGGTCCCGAGGACGAGCAGTACTTC. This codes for CASSVRRGPEDEQYF.

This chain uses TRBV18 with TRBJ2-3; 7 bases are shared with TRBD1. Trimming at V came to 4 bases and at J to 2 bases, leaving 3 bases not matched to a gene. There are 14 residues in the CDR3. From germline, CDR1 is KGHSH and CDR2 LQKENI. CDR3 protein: CASSRGQNTDTQYF. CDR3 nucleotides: TGTGCCAGCTCACGGGGACAGAACACAGATACGCAGTATTTT.

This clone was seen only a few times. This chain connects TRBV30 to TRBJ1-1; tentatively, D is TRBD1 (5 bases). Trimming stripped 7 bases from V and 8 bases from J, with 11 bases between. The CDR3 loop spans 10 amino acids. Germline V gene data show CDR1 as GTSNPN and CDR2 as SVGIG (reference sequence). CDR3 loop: CASWGGEAFF. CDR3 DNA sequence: TGTGCCTCTTGGGGGGGGGAAGCTTTCTTT. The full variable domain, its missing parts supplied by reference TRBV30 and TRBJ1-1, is SQTIHQWPATLVQPVGSPLSLECTVEGTSNPNLYWYRQAAGRGLQLLFYSVGIGQISSEVPQNLSASRPQDRQFILSSKKLLLSDSGFYLCASWGGEAFFGQGTRLTVV.

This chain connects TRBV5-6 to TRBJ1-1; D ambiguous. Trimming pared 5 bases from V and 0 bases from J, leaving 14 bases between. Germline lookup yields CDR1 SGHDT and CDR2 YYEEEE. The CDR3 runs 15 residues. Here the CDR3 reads CASRVTRLMNTEAFF. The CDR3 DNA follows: TGTGCCAGCAGGGTCACTCGACTTATGAACACTGAAGCTTTCTTT.

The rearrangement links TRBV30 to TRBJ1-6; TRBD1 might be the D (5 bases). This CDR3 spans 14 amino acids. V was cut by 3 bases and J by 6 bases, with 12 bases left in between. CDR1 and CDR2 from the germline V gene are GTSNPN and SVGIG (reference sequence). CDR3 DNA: TGTGCCTGGAGAGCGGGGGGGGGTAATTCACCCCTCCACTTT. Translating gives CAWRAGGGNSPLHF.

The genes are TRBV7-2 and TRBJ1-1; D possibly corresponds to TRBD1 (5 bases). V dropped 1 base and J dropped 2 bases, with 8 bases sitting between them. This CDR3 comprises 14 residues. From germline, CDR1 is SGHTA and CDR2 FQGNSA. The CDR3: CASSLEGFNTEAFF. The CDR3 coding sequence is TGTGCCAGCAGCTTAGAGGGGTTCAACACTGAAGCTTTCTTT.

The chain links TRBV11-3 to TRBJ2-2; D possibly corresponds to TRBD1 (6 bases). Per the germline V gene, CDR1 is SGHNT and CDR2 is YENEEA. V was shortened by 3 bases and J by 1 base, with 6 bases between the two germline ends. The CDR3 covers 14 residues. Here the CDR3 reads CASSLGQNTGELFF. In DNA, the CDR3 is TGTGCCAGCAGCTTGGGACAGAACACCGGGGAGCTGTTTTTT.

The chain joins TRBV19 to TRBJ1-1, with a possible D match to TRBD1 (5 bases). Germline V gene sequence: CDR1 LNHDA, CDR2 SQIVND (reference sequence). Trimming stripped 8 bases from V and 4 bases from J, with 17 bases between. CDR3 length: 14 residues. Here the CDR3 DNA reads TGTGCCAGTCGAAATCGCAGGGAGGCCACTGAAGCTTTCTTT. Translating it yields CASRNRREATEAFF.

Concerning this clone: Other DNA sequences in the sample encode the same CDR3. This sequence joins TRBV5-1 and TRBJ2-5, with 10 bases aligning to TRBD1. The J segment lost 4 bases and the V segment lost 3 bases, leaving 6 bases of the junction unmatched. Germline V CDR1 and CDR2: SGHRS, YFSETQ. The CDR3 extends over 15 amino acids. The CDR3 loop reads CASSSTGGLGETQYF. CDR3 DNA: TGCGCCAGCAGCTCGACAGGGGGCTTAGGAGAGACCCAGTACTTC.

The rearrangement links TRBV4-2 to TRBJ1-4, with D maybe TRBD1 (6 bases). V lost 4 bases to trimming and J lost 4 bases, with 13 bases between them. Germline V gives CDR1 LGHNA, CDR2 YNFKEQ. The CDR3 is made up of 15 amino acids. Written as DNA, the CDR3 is TGTGCCAGCAGCCTCCTCCAGGGGAGTAATGAAAAACTGTTTTTT. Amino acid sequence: CASSLLQGSNEKLFF.

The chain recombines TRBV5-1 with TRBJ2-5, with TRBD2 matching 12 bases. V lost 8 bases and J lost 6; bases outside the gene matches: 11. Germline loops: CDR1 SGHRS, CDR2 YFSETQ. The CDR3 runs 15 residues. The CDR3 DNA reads TGCGCCAGTTCTAGCGGGGGGGAAGCCAAACAGACCCAGTACTTC. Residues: CASSSGGEAKQTQYF.